This T cell receptor (beta chain) was retrieved from a study of T-cell reconstitution after alpha-beta-depleted transplantation in children. The authors prepared the TCRbeta library with unique molecular identifiers. TCRdb re-called the PCR reads with MiXCR, one entry per CDR3 protein. The repertoire holds fewer than 120,000 distinct CDR3 sequences, with about 9.4% as singletons. Looked up from germline, CDR1 is SQVTM and CDR2 is ANQGSEA. Trimming cost V 4 bases and J 0 bases, with 13 bases left between them. The CDR3 runs to 14 residues. This clonotype was detected ten times or more. This material consisted of PBMCs from the stem cell graft donor, taken from the stem cell graft. The gene calls are TRBV29-1 and TRBJ2-7; D not certain. This sequence originates from a human donor who donated a stem cell graft to a child with acute lymphoblastic leukemia. The CDR3 reads CSVGRASNSYEQYF. The CDR3, as DNA: TGCAGCGTTGGTCGGGCGTCAAACTCCTACGAGCAGTACTTC.